A selection of T cell receptor beta chains follows, all from one sample in a study of T cells in Graves' hyperthyroidism and ophthalmopathy. TCRdb independently ran MiXCR on the multiplex PCR reads; one entry per CDR3 protein. Of approximately 640,000 distinct CDR3 sequences listed, 15% to 20% are singletons. The sequencing input was blood. These TCRs come from a woman between 25 and 40 years old with Graves' hyperthyroidism. The CDR3 runs from the conserved cysteine through the conserved F or W. Each record gives: V gene, clone size, D gene, J gene, CDR3 DNA, CDR3 protein. A D gene is named only where the DNA matches it firmly. Size values are once, few and many counts, or a class for expanded clones, and some rows have none.

v_gene: TRBV20-1
abundance: many
d_gene: .
j_gene: TRBJ1-1
CDR3nt: TGCAGTGCACCTGATCTAACTGAAGCTTTCTTT
CDR3aa: CSAPDLTEAFF

v_gene: TRBV6-5
abundance: .
d_gene: TRBD2
j_gene: TRBJ2-3
CDR3nt: TGTGCCAGCAGTTCCGCTAGCGGGAGGACAGATACGCAGTATTTT
CDR3aa: CASSSASGRTDTQYF

v_gene: TRBV2
abundance: .
d_gene: .
j_gene: TRBJ1-4
CDR3nt: TGTGCCAGCACGTGGAGTGAAAAACTGTTTTTT
CDR3aa: CASTWSEKLFF

v_gene: TRBV11-1
abundance: few
d_gene: TRBD1
j_gene: TRBJ1-6
CDR3nt: TGTGCCAGCAGCACGAGACAGGGGGATTCACCCCTCCACTTT
CDR3aa: CASSTRQGDSPLHF

v_gene: TRBV3-1
abundance: few
d_gene: .
j_gene: TRBJ2-7
CDR3nt: TGTGCCAGCAGCCAAGGGTTGGGAGCCTACGAGCAGTACTTC
CDR3aa: CASSQGLGAYEQYF

v_gene: TRBV12-3/TRBV12-4
abundance: many
d_gene: .
j_gene: TRBJ1-5
CDR3nt: TGTGCCAGCAGTCTCGGTGGATTTCAGCCCCAGCATTTT
CDR3aa: CASSLGGFQPQHF

v_gene: TRBV18
abundance: .
d_gene: .
j_gene: TRBJ1-5
CDR3nt: TGTGCCAGCTCACGTGAGGGGGGGAACGGCAATCAGCCCCAGCATTTT
CDR3aa: CASSREGGNGNQPQHF

v_gene: TRBV28
abundance: .
d_gene: TRBD2
j_gene: TRBJ2-1
CDR3nt: TGTGCCAGCAGCCGGGGGGGACTAGCGGGAGCGGCACGATACAATGAGCAGTTCTTC
CDR3aa: CASSRGGLAGAARYNEQFF

v_gene: TRBV7-8
abundance: many
d_gene: TRBD2
j_gene: TRBJ2-1
CDR3nt: TGTGCCAGCAGCTTAGCTTATTCCCGACTAGCGGGCTACAATGAGCAGTTCTTC
CDR3aa: CASSLAYSRLAGYNEQFF

v_gene: TRBV13
abundance: .
d_gene: TRBD1
j_gene: TRBJ1-2
CDR3nt: TGTGCCAGCAGCTCAGACAGGGTCCAAGCTAACTATGGCTACACCTTC
CDR3aa: CASSSDRVQANYGYTF

v_gene: TRBV5-1
abundance: many
d_gene: .
j_gene: TRBJ1-1
CDR3nt: TGCGCCAGCAGCTTGGGCGGGGGCGCAGCCACTGAAGCTTTCTTT
CDR3aa: CASSLGGGAATEAFF

v_gene: TRBV4-1
abundance: .
d_gene: TRBD2
j_gene: TRBJ2-2
CDR3nt: TGCGCCAGCAGCCTTACGGCGGGGGGCACCGGGGAGCTGTTTTTT
CDR3aa: CASSLTAGGTGELFF

v_gene: TRBV6-9
abundance: .
d_gene: .
j_gene: TRBJ1-1
CDR3nt: TGTGCCAGCAGTTACGGGGCTTCGAACACTGAAGCTTTCTTT
CDR3aa: CASSYGASNTEAFF

v_gene: TRBV3-1
abundance: .
d_gene: TRBD1
j_gene: TRBJ1-4
CDR3nt: TGTGCCAGCAGCCGAAAAGGGGGCTGGGCTGAAAAACTGTTTTTT
CDR3aa: CASSRKGGWAEKLFF

v_gene: TRBV28
abundance: .
d_gene: TRBD1
j_gene: TRBJ1-1
CDR3nt: TGTGCCAGCAGTGGCCGGGACAGGGTCCATGAAGCTTTCTTT
CDR3aa: CASSGRDRVHEAFF

v_gene: TRBV28
abundance: many
d_gene: TRBD1
j_gene: TRBJ1-2
CDR3nt: TGTGCCAGCAGTCGACAGGGAGGCCTCTATGGCTACACCTTC
CDR3aa: CASSRQGGLYGYTF

v_gene: TRBV5-1
abundance: few
d_gene: TRBD2
j_gene: TRBJ2-2
CDR3nt: TGCGCCAGCAGAAGGACTAGCGTTGGCGGGGAGCTGTTTTTT
CDR3aa: CASRRTSVGGELFF

v_gene: TRBV20-1
abundance: many
d_gene: .
j_gene: TRBJ1-2
CDR3nt: TGCAGTGCTAGAGTCGCAGGGAACTATGGCTACACCTTC
CDR3aa: CSARVAGNYGYTF

v_gene: TRBV30
abundance: many
d_gene: .
j_gene: TRBJ2-3
CDR3nt: TGTGCCTGGGAAATGATTAGGCCCACGCAGTATTTT
CDR3aa: CAWEMIRPTQYF

v_gene: TRBV6-5
abundance: .
d_gene: .
j_gene: TRBJ1-5
CDR3nt: TGTGCCAGCAGTTCCCTCGGGTGGGCTCAGCCCCAGCATTTT
CDR3aa: CASSSLGWAQPQHF

v_gene: TRBV30
abundance: .
d_gene: .
j_gene: TRBJ2-7
CDR3nt: TGTGCCTGGGGAAGGGGAACGGGCGAGCAGTACTTC
CDR3aa: CAWGRGTGEQYF

v_gene: TRBV6-9
abundance: .
d_gene: .
j_gene: TRBJ2-3
CDR3nt: TGTGCCAGCAGTTACGGAACCCTGAAGGATGGCACAGATACGCAGTATTTT
CDR3aa: CASSYGTLKDGTDTQYF

v_gene: TRBV4-2
abundance: few
d_gene: TRBD2
j_gene: TRBJ2-1
CDR3nt: TGTGCCAGCAGCCCCAAGGGTGCGGGAGAATCCTACAATGAGCAGTTCTTC
CDR3aa: CASSPKGAGESYNEQFF

v_gene: TRBV3-1
abundance: few
d_gene: TRBD1
j_gene: TRBJ1-2
CDR3nt: TGTGCCAGCAGCCAAGATGCGACAGGGGGAGGCTACACCTTC
CDR3aa: CASSQDATGGGYTF

v_gene: TRBV4-1
abundance: .
d_gene: .
j_gene: TRBJ1-1
CDR3nt: TGCGCCAGCAGCCAAAACTCTTTTTCCTATGGGAACACTGAAGCTTTCTTT
CDR3aa: CASSQNSFSYGNTEAFF

v_gene: TRBV18
abundance: few
d_gene: TRBD1
j_gene: TRBJ2-2
CDR3nt: TGTGCCAGCTCACCTAGGACAGGAGAGACCGGGGAGCTGTTTTTT
CDR3aa: CASSPRTGETGELFF

v_gene: TRBV30
abundance: many
d_gene: .
j_gene: TRBJ2-3
CDR3nt: TGTGCCTGGAGTGCGCCCCGTGCGCTGCGGGCGGATACGCAGTATTTT
CDR3aa: CAWSAPRALRADTQYF

v_gene: TRBV11-2
abundance: many
d_gene: TRBD2
j_gene: TRBJ2-1
CDR3nt: TGTGCCAGCATGGAGTGGCGGGAGGGTGAGCAGTTCTTC
CDR3aa: CASMEWREGEQFF

v_gene: TRBV11-2
abundance: many
d_gene: TRBD1
j_gene: TRBJ2-7
CDR3nt: TGTGCCAGCAGCTATGGACAGGGGGAGGGGTACGAGCAGTACTTC
CDR3aa: CASSYGQGEGYEQYF

v_gene: TRBV4-1
abundance: few
d_gene: TRBD2
j_gene: TRBJ2-3
CDR3nt: TGCGCCAGCAGCCAAGATCCAGCGGGAGTGGCAGATACGCAGTATTTT
CDR3aa: CASSQDPAGVADTQYF

v_gene: TRBV7-2
abundance: many
d_gene: TRBD2
j_gene: TRBJ2-5
CDR3nt: TGTGCCAGCAGCCCTAGCGGGAGAAATGTGGAGACCCAGTACTTC
CDR3aa: CASSPSGRNVETQYF

v_gene: TRBV28
abundance: .
d_gene: .
j_gene: TRBJ1-4
CDR3nt: TGTGCCAGCAGCGCCTCTGCAACTAATGAAAAACTGTTTTTT
CDR3aa: CASSASATNEKLFF

v_gene: TRBV24-1
abundance: .
d_gene: .
j_gene: TRBJ1-2
CDR3nt: TGTGCCACCAGTGATCTACAGGGTTTTGGCTACACCTTC
CDR3aa: CATSDLQGFGYTF

v_gene: TRBV11-3
abundance: many
d_gene: .
j_gene: TRBJ2-5
CDR3nt: TGTGCCAGCAGCTTATGGGTTGGAGGACGGGGCCAAGAGACCCAGTACTTC
CDR3aa: CASSLWVGGRGQETQYF

v_gene: TRBV27
abundance: many
d_gene: .
j_gene: TRBJ2-7
CDR3nt: TGTGCCAGCAGTTTCGTAGTAGGGTCCTACGAGCAGTACTTC
CDR3aa: CASSFVVGSYEQYF

v_gene: TRBV11-3
abundance: many
d_gene: .
j_gene: TRBJ2-1
CDR3nt: TGTGCCAGCAGCTTAGATCGAGCCCGTTACAATGAGCAGTTCTTC
CDR3aa: CASSLDRARYNEQFF

v_gene: TRBV20-1
abundance: many
d_gene: TRBD1
j_gene: TRBJ2-3
CDR3nt: TGCAGTGCTCCCCCGACAGGGAAGGGAACAGATACGCAGTATTTT
CDR3aa: CSAPPTGKGTDTQYF

v_gene: TRBV7-8
abundance: .
d_gene: TRBD2
j_gene: TRBJ2-1
CDR3nt: TGTGCCAGCAGCTCATTTGGGACTAGCGGGAGGGGAGCACCTGGGGGCAATGAGCAGTTCTTC
CDR3aa: CASSSFGTSGRGAPGGNEQFF

v_gene: TRBV12-5
abundance: .
d_gene: TRBD2
j_gene: TRBJ2-5
CDR3nt: TGTGCTAGTGGTTCGAGGGGTAGCGGGAGAGGGGAGACCCAGTACTTC
CDR3aa: CASGSRGSGRGETQYF

v_gene: TRBV7-2
abundance: many
d_gene: .
j_gene: TRBJ2-7
CDR3nt: TGTGCCAGCAGCTTGGGGCTTACGGGGGGCAGGTACGAGCAGTACTTC
CDR3aa: CASSLGLTGGRYEQYF

v_gene: TRBV29-1
abundance: many
d_gene: .
j_gene: TRBJ1-1
CDR3nt: TGCAGTGGGGGGGCAGCGAACACTGAAGCTTTCTTT
CDR3aa: CSGGAANTEAFF

v_gene: TRBV15
abundance: .
d_gene: .
j_gene: TRBJ1-6
CDR3nt: TGTGCCACCAGCAGAGATCGGACAAGCGCCCTTACCCTCCACTTT
CDR3aa: CATSRDRTSALTLHF

v_gene: TRBV15
abundance: few
d_gene: .
j_gene: TRBJ2-7
CDR3nt: TGTGCCACCAGCATCCCGCCAGGACTTAGCGATTACGAGCAGTACTTC
CDR3aa: CATSIPPGLSDYEQYF

v_gene: TRBV9
abundance: .
d_gene: TRBD2
j_gene: TRBJ2-1
CDR3nt: TGTGCCAGCAGCGTAGGTAGCGGGCAAACGGTTGGGCAGTTCTTC
CDR3aa: CASSVGSGQTVGQFF

v_gene: TRBV12-3/TRBV12-4
abundance: many
d_gene: TRBD2
j_gene: TRBJ2-3
CDR3nt: TGTGCCAGCAGTTGGACTAGCGGGACTAGCACAGATACGCAGTATTTT
CDR3aa: CASSWTSGTSTDTQYF

v_gene: TRBV12-3/TRBV12-4
abundance: many
d_gene: .
j_gene: TRBJ1-1
CDR3nt: TGTGCCAGCAGCGGCAGGGGAATTATCCCCATGAACACTGAAGCTTTCTTT
CDR3aa: CASSGRGIIPMNTEAFF

v_gene: TRBV7-9
abundance: .
d_gene: TRBD2
j_gene: TRBJ2-2
CDR3nt: TGTGCCAGCAGCTTAGGCCCCGTGGGACTAGCGGGAGAGAACACCGGGGAGCTGTTTTTT
CDR3aa: CASSLGPVGLAGENTGELFF

v_gene: TRBV29-1
abundance: many
d_gene: .
j_gene: TRBJ1-1
CDR3nt: TGCAGCGTTCCCGGGCAGGGCTTTAGCACTGAAGCTTTCTTT
CDR3aa: CSVPGQGFSTEAFF

v_gene: TRBV19
abundance: few
d_gene: .
j_gene: TRBJ2-1
CDR3nt: TGTGCCAGTAGTTGGGACGGTGGGCAGTTCTTC
CDR3aa: CASSWDGGQFF